This T cell receptor (beta chain) is drawn from a study of shared clonotypes between healthy human individuals. The CDR3 has 16 amino acids. Trimming took off 5 bases at V and 0 bases at J, with 16 bases between the two ends. The germline CDR1 and CDR2 sequences are SGHTA and FQGNSA. Sorted-subset replicate PCR reactions contained 200 to 250 ng DNA, corresponding to tens of thousands of T cell genomes. Here immunoSEQ multiplex PCR was the method, and the copy in TCRdb shows in-frame clones only, minus some. The repertoire holds about 1.1 million clones, with approximately 80% as singletons. The gene calls are TRBV7-2 and TRBJ1-2, with D maybe TRBD1 (5 bases). The sample consisted of memory CD4+ T cells from PBMCs. The subset denotes: CD45RA-negative fraction. This TCR was sampled from a man between 18 and 35 years old in good health. Some clones in this sample may be carry-over from other donors' samples. Here the CDR3 reads CASSPAVGRANYGYTF. The CDR3 DNA sequence: TGTGCCAGCAGCCCTGCCGTGGGGCGAGCTAACTATGGCTACACCTTC.